This T cell receptor beta chain originates from a study of radiotherapy plus CTLA-4 blockade in lung cancer. Details on this clone: Its specificity is not known.

People whose metastatic non-small-cell lung cancer was chemo-refractory got focal radiation along with CTLA-4 blockade by ipilimumab. This CDR3 comprises 14 residues. Looked up from germline, CDR1 is SGHDT and CDR2 is YYEEEE. V lost 4 bases, J lost 7 bases, and 18 bases lay in between. Regarding the study as a whole: After radiotherapy and ipilimumab, tumor-derived clones expanded in peripheral blood.

Only in-frame clones appear in the TCRdb table, and some are missing; sequencing was by immunoSEQ multiplex PCR. Of tens of thousands of clones listed, approximately 80% are singletons. The V and J genes are TRBV5-6 and TRBJ2-7; D uncertain. The clonotype originates from a human donor with non-small cell lung cancer who had a complete response to radiotherapy plus ipilimumab. The sample was peripheral blood, taken from a patient treated with radiotherapy plus ipilimumab. The CDR3 DNA sequence: TGTGCCAGCAGCGCAAGGCACTTCTCTAAAGAGCAGTACGTC. Amino acid sequence: CASSARHFSKEQYV.